Listed below are T cell receptor beta chains from one sample, sequenced in a study of blood T cell repertoires in COVID-19. The assay was immunoSEQ multiplex PCR, and TCRdb's table has in-frame clones only and misses some. The table lists approximately 290,000 clones, approximately 91% of them singletons. The source material was peripheral blood. Receptors originate from a woman in her 30s with COVID-19, enrolled during active disease. The CDR3 runs from the conserved cysteine through the conserved F or W. A D gene is named only where the DNA matches it firmly. Size is stated for part of the rows, as once, few or many counts, or as a class when the clone is expanded.

V gene	clone size	CDR3 length	J gene	D gene	CDR3 protein	CDR3 DNA
TRBV7-2	many	14	TRBJ1-2	-	CASRRSGDNYGYTF	TGTGCCAGCAGAAGATCCGGGGATAACTATGGCTACACCTTC
TRBV30	-	15	TRBJ2-1	TRBD2	CAGVGGSLSYNEQFF	TGTGCGGGGGTGGGCGGGAGTCTGTCCTACAATGAGCAGTTCTTC
TRBV19	once	17	TRBJ2-1	TRBD2	CASTGTSGRASYNEQFF	TGTGCCAGCACCGGGACTAGCGGGAGGGCCTCCTACAATGAGCAGTTCTTC
TRBV7-9	once	16	TRBJ2-1	TRBD2	CASSSSSGRAGNEQFF	TGTGCCAGCAGCTCGTCTAGCGGGAGGGCGGGCAATGAGCAGTTCTTC
TRBV15	-	12	TRBJ1-5	-	CATSTSNQPQHF	TGTGCCACCAGCACTTCCAATCAGCCCCAGCATTTT
TRBV15	-	13	TRBJ1-4	-	CATTGGHGEKLFF	TGTGCCACCACGGGAGGGCACGGGGAAAAACTGTTTTTT
TRBV24-1	-	15	TRBJ2-7	TRBD2	CATSDWTSGTGEQYF	TGTGCCACCAGTGATTGGACTAGCGGGACCGGCGAGCAGTACTTC
TRBV7-9	-	15	TRBJ1-1	-	CASSLRQGLNTEAFF	TGTGCCAGCAGCTTAAGGCAGGGGTTGAACACTGAAGCTTTCTTT
TRBV30	once	14	TRBJ2-7	-	CAWNGHSGSYEQYF	TGTGCCTGGAATGGACATTCTGGTTCCTACGAGCAGTACTTC
TRBV6-5	few	14	TRBJ1-1	-	CASSPPYEDTEAFF	TGTGCCAGCAGTCCCCCGTACGAGGACACTGAAGCTTTCTTT
TRBV12-5	-	17	TRBJ2-1	TRBD1	CASGQKGQESSYNEQFF	TGTGCTAGTGGTCAAAAGGGACAGGAGAGCTCCTACAATGAGCAGTTCTTC
TRBV3-1/TRBV3-2	-	15	TRBJ1-4	-	CASSPVRATNEKLFF	TGTGCCAGCAGCCCGGTACGGGCAACTAATGAAAAACTGTTTTTT
TRBV5-1	-	13	TRBJ1-2	TRBD1	CASSEGQGNGYTF	TGCGCCAGCAGCGAGGGACAGGGCAATGGCTACACCTTC
TRBV9	-	15	TRBJ1-6	TRBD1	CASSATQGNGSPLHF	TGTGCCAGCAGCGCTACACAGGGGAACGGTTCACCCCTCCACTTT
TRBV5-1	-	15	TRBJ2-1	TRBD1	CASRPGTGSYNEQFF	TGCGCCAGCAGACCCGGGACAGGGTCCTACAATGAGCAGTTCTTC
TRBV9	-	15	TRBJ2-2	TRBD1	CASSAGTGASGELFF	TGTGCCAGCAGCGCCGGGACAGGGGCTTCCGGGGAGCTGTTTTTT
TRBV19	-	17	TRBJ2-7	TRBD2	CASSSGTSGRGGYEQYF	TGTGCCAGTAGCTCCGGGACTAGCGGGAGAGGAGGCTACGAGCAGTACTTC
TRBV5-4	-	18	TRBJ2-1	TRBD2	CASSPGASGNTGFNEQFF	TGTGCCAGCAGCCCTGGGGCTAGCGGGAACACGGGGTTCAATGAGCAGTTCTTC
TRBV5-1	-	15	TRBJ2-1	TRBD2	CASSLPTSAYNEQFF	TGCGCCAGCAGCCTGCCGACTAGCGCCTACAATGAGCAGTTCTTC
TRBV4-1	-	16	TRBJ2-1	TRBD2	CASSQAISGRSNEQFF	TGCGCCAGCAGCCAAGCCATTAGCGGGAGGAGTAATGAGCAGTTCTTC
TRBV28	-	15	TRBJ1-4	TRBD1	CASSMSGQGGEKLFF	TGTGCCAGCAGTATGTCCGGACAGGGGGGTGAAAAACTGTTTTTT
TRBV18	-	16	TRBJ2-1	-	CASSPPPSPRSDEQFF	TGTGCCAGCTCACCACCGCCCTCACCGAGATCCGATGAGCAGTTCTTC
TRBV6-1	-	14	TRBJ2-5	-	CASSEASRQETQYF	TGTGCCAGCAGTGAAGCGAGCAGGCAAGAGACCCAGTACTTC
TRBV18	-	13	TRBJ1-1	-	CASSPIPDTEAFF	TGTGCCAGCTCTCCTATCCCCGACACTGAAGCTTTCTTT
TRBV25-1	-	13	TRBJ1-5	-	CASSARVGQPQHF	TGTGCCAGCAGTGCACGGGTAGGTCAGCCCCAGCATTTT
TRBV5-8	-	15	TRBJ2-3	-	CASSLLGKSTDTQYF	TGTGCCAGCAGCTTGCTAGGAAAAAGCACAGATACGCAGTATTTT
TRBV2	-	11	TRBJ1-1	-	CASSEGDEAFF	TGTGCCAGCAGTGAGGGAGACGAAGCTTTCTTT
TRBV3-1/TRBV3-2	-	11	TRBJ2-5	-	CAAGLQETQYF	TGTGCCGCGGGACTTCAAGAGACCCAGTACTTC
TRBV2	-	12	TRBJ1-1	-	CASGGQYTEAFF	TGTGCCAGCGGTGGACAGTACACTGAAGCTTTCTTT
TRBV7-3	-	14	TRBJ2-2	-	CASSLGLNTGELFF	TGTGCCAGCAGCTTAGGGCTGAACACCGGGGAGCTGTTTTTT
TRBV25-1	-	14	TRBJ1-5	TRBD1	CASSAQGAAQPQHF	TGTGCCAGCAGTGCCCAGGGGGCGGCTCAGCCCCAGCATTTT
TRBV24-1	-	12	TRBJ2-1	TRBD1	CATSDPRQGQFF	TGTGCCACCAGTGACCCCAGACAGGGGCAGTTCTTC
TRBV6-5	-	15	TRBJ2-7	-	CASSYGPDSSYEQYF	TGTGCCAGCAGTTACGGCCCCGACAGCTCCTACGAGCAGTACTTC
TRBV7-8	-	14	TRBJ2-7	-	CASTLRDIPYEQYF	TGTGCCAGCACTCTCCGGGACATCCCCTACGAGCAGTACTTC
TRBV5-1	-	16	TRBJ1-1	TRBD1	CASSLAGTGGLTEAFF	TGCGCCAGCAGCTTGGCCGGGACAGGGGGCCTGACTGAAGCTTTCTTT
TRBV29-1	-	12	TRBJ2-1	TRBD1	CSLGQGGNEQFF	TGCAGCCTGGGACAGGGTGGCAATGAGCAGTTCTTC
TRBV19	-	14	TRBJ2-3	-	CASSIGGKADTQYF	TGTGCCAGTAGTATAGGCGGGAAAGCAGATACGCAGTATTTT
TRBV13	-	16	TRBJ1-1	TRBD1	CASADQGGQALTEAFF	TGTGCCAGCGCTGACCAAGGGGGACAGGCTTTGACTGAAGCTTTCTTT
TRBV6-5	once	11	TRBJ1-5	-	CASRQDQPQHF	TGTGCCAGCAGGCAGGATCAGCCCCAGCATTTT